The next 16 T cell receptor beta chains were all read from a single sample in a study of T-cell memory formation after mild COVID-19. MiXCR, run by TCRdb on the 5' RACE reads, gives a single entry per CDR3 protein. The data show roughly 150,000 distinct CDR3 sequences, 14% seen once. The sample taken for sequencing was PBMCs or a T cell subset sorted from them (not recorded which). These receptors were collected from an adult woman who had mild COVID-19 (a few samples of this study predate the infection). Cell type and time point are not known.

The chain links TRBV9 to TRBJ2-7; 7 positions agree with TRBD1. This CDR3 contains 14 residues. V trimming: 0 bases; J trimming: 4 bases; junction bases outside the gene matches: 4. Germline V gene data show CDR1 as SGDLS and CDR2 as YYNGEE. The CDR3 protein is CASSVGDRVYEQYF. The CDR3, as DNA: TGTGCCAGCAGCGTAGGAGACAGGGTTTACGAGCAGTACTTC.

The chain combines TRBV7-8 with TRBJ1-3; tentatively, D is TRBD1 (5 bases). V lost 1 base to trimming and J lost 0 bases, with 19 bases between them. Germline loops: CDR1 SGHVS, CDR2 FQNEAQ. The CDR3 spans 19 residues. CDR3 nucleotides: TGTGCCAGCAGCTTAGGGGCCGTTTGGGAGGGGATCTCTGGAAACACCATATATTTT. Its translation is CASSLGAVWEGISGNTIYF.

The V and J genes are TRBV9 and TRBJ1-1, with TRBD1 matching 8 bases. V was pared by 1 base and J by 1 base, with 3 bases of the junction left unmatched. The CDR3 has 15 residues. CDR1 and CDR2 (germline): SGDLS, YYNGEE. CDR3 coding DNA: TGTGCCAGCAGCGTATCCGGGACAGGGAACACTGAAGCTTTCTTT. Translated: CASSVSGTGNTEAFF.

The rearrangement uses TRBV10-3 and TRBJ2-1; TRBD2 agrees at 15 bases. This CDR3 has 17 residues. The germline CDR1 and CDR2 sequences are ENHRY and SYGVKD. V shed 6 bases and J 10 bases; nucleotides not matched to a gene: 13. In nucleotides, the CDR3 is TGTGCCATCAGGGCCCGGGGGACTAGCGGGGGGCATAGAGAGCAGTTCTTC. It translates to CAIRARGTSGGHREQFF.

This clonotype was detected a few times. This chain's CDR3 is CASAGAGQESYEQYF. In DNA form, the CDR3 reads TGTGCCAGCGCAGGTGCGGGACAGGAGTCCTACGAGCAGTACTTC. This rearrangement joins TRBV7-8 to TRBJ2-7, with 8 positions matching TRBD1. Germline V gene lookup returns CDR1 SGHVS and CDR2 FQNEAQ. The ends lost 8 bases at V and 1 base at J; junction bases unmatched: 10. CDR3 length: 15 residues.

The rearrangement joins TRBV6-1 to TRBJ1-3; D might be TRBD1 (5 bases). V gave up 5 bases and J gave up 0 bases, with 17 bases separating them. CDR3 length: 17 residues. The germline V gene encodes CDR1 MNHNS and CDR2 SASEGT. This chain's CDR3 is CASSTRQSARSGNTIYF. CDR3 sequence (DNA): TGTGCCAGCAGTACCCGACAGTCTGCTCGCTCTGGAAACACCATATATTTT.

V usage is TRBV6-6 and J usage is TRBJ1-2, with D perhaps matching TRBD1 (6 bases). Germline values: CDR1 MNHNY, CDR2 SVGAGI (reference sequence). Trimming cost V 1 base and J 7 bases, with 22 bases left between them. The CDR3 covers 17 residues. CDR3 sequence (DNA): TGTGCCAGCAGTTACTACCTACGGGACAAGGGATTGAGTGGCTACACCTTC. It codes for CASSYYLRDKGLSGYTF.

This clonotype was seen more than once but under ten times. The chain joins TRBV29-1 to TRBJ2-7; perhaps TRBD1 as D (5 bases). Germline CDR1 is SQVTM and CDR2 is ANQGSEA. This CDR3 contains 13 residues. The CDR3 sequence is CSSTEGNNHEQYF. The CDR3, as DNA: TGCAGTTCGACAGAAGGGAACAACCACGAGCAGTACTTC.

This clonotype has at least ten counts. This sequence joins TRBV9 and TRBJ2-7; perhaps D is TRBD1 or TRBD2 (5 bases each). Germline V CDR1 and CDR2: SGDLS, YYNGEE. Between the trimmed V and J ends, which lost 0 bases and 0 bases, there was a span of 7 bases. The length of the CDR3 is 14 residues. The CDR3 protein is CASSVEGSSYEQYF. CDR3 coding DNA: TGTGCCAGCAGCGTAGAGGGGAGCTCCTACGAGCAGTACTTC.

The chain joins TRBV4-3 to TRBJ1-1; D is unresolved. Germline-derived CDR1 and CDR2 are LGHNA and YSLEER. The CDR3 is 14 residues long. Trimming removed 4 bases from V and 3 bases from J, with 12 bases in between. This CDR3 reads CASSPRGVYTEAFF. The CDR3, as DNA: TGCGCCAGCAGCCCCCGCGGGGTATACACTGAAGCTTTCTTT.

This clonotype was recorded at least ten times. V gene TRBV6-5 combines with J gene TRBJ2-5, with TRBD2 as a possible D gene (6 bases). Per germline, CDR1 MNHEY and CDR2 SVGAGI. V was clipped by 4 bases and J by 2 bases, with 14 bases between them. The CDR3 length is 15 residues. Here the CDR3 reads CASSSPREPQETQYF. The DNA of the CDR3 is TGTGCCAGCAGTTCACCCCGGGAGCCGCAAGAGACCCAGTACTTC.

This chain connects TRBV18 to TRBJ2-7; 9 nucleotides line up with TRBD2. This CDR3 is built from 15 residues. The V and J ends lost 3 bases and 2 bases, in that order; junction bases with no gene match: 5. CDR1 and CDR2 from the germline V gene are KGHSH and LQKENI. Written as DNA, the CDR3 is TGTGCCAGCTCACCGGCGGGAGGGGGCCCCTACGAGCAGTACTTC. Translated, it gives CASSPAGGGPYEQYF. The entire variable domain, with the rest obtained from reference TRBV18 and TRBJ2-7, is as follows: NAGVMQNPRHLVRRRGQEARLRCSPMKGHSHVYWYRQLPEEGLKFMVYLQKENIIDESGMPKERFSAEFPKEGPSILRIQQVVRGDSAAYFCASSPAGGGPYEQYFGPGTRLTVT.

This clonotype was recorded at least ten times. This chain uses TRBV9 with TRBJ2-1, with TRBD2 matching 8 bases. V was pared by 3 bases and J by 0 bases, with 8 bases of the junction left unmatched. Germline assignment: CDR1 SGDLS and CDR2 YYNGEE. The CDR3 covers 17 residues. CDR3: CASSALIAGSSYNEQFF. The CDR3, as DNA: TGTGCCAGCAGCGCGTTAATAGCGGGAAGCTCCTACAATGAGCAGTTCTTC.

The table lists this clonotype with a few counts. J is TRBJ2-1 and V is TRBV4-1; 7 positions match TRBD1. The CDR3 consists of 16 residues. The trim removed 8 bases at V and 7 bases at J, leaving 17 bases unmatched. CDR1 is MGHRA, CDR2 YSYEKL, per germline. CDR3 nucleotides: TGCGCCAGCCGTAGGGTTGACAGGGATGGTCTAAATGAGCAGTTCTTC. Translating it yields CASRRVDRDGLNEQFF.

The chain recombines TRBV5-1 with TRBJ1-3; unclear D gene. V gave up 1 base and J gave up 3 bases, with 5 bases separating them. CDR1 is SGHRS, CDR2 YFSETQ, per germline. The CDR3 consists of 13 residues. CDR3 DNA: TGCGCCAGCAGCTTGCACTTTGGAAACACCATATATTTT. Translating it yields CASSLHFGNTIYF.

J is TRBJ2-1 and V is TRBV12-3 or TRBV12-4; 10 bases map to TRBD2. J gave up 3 bases and V 3 bases, and 8 bases lay outside the gene matches. The CDR3 contains 17 residues. This CDR3 is CASSFRASGSFYNEQFF. For the CDR3, the DNA is TGTGCCAGCAGTTTCCGGGCTAGCGGGAGTTTCTACAATGAGCAGTTCTTC.